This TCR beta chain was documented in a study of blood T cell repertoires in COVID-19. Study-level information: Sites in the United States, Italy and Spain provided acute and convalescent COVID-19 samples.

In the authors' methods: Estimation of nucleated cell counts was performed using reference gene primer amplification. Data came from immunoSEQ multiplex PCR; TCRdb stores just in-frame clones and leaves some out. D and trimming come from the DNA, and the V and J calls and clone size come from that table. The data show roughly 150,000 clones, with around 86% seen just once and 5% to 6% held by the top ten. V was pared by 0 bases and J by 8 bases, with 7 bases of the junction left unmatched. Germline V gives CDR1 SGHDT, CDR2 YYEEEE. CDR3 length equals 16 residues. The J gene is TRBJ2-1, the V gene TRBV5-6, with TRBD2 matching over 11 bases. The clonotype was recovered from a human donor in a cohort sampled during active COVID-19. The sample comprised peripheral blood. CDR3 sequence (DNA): TGTGCCAGCAGCTTGGGTTATAGCGGGAGGGCCTATGAGCAGTTCTTC. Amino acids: CASSLGYSGRAYEQFF.